This entry lists 3 T cell receptor beta chains sequenced from one sample in a study of blood T cell repertoires in COVID-19. The method was immunoSEQ multiplex PCR; TCRdb's version includes in-frame clones alone and lacks a portion of them. The sample has around 170,000 clones; roughly 85% are singletons. The sample consisted of PBMCs or T cells enriched from blood (not recorded which). These receptors all stem from a woman aged 18-29 years who had recovered from COVID-19.

This chain uses TRBV6-1 with TRBJ2-7; 7 bases map to TRBD1. CDR3 length: 16 amino acids. CDR1 MNHNS and CDR2 SASEGT come from the germline V gene. Trimming took 0 bases from V and 4 from J; bases not matched to a gene: 9. The CDR3 loop is CASSEARQGYQYEQYF. CDR3 nucleotides: TGTGCCAGCAGTGAAGCTCGACAGGGCTATCAGTACGAGCAGTACTTC.

The chain joins TRBV5-1 to TRBJ2-3; D is unresolved. The CDR3 spans 13 residues. The V gene's germline CDR1 is SGHRS and CDR2 YFSETQ. With 0 bases removed from V and 6 bases from J, the gap between germline ends came to 8 bases. The CDR3 DNA sequence: TGCGCCAGCAGCTTGGCAGCGAGGGATACGCAGTATTTT. As protein: CASSLAARDTQYF.

This sequence joins TRBV6-5 and TRBJ2-5, with 8 bases that match TRBD1. The trim removed 7 bases at V and 3 bases at J, leaving 7 bases unmatched. Germline V gives CDR1 MNHEY, CDR2 SVGAGI. This CDR3 is built from 14 residues. Here the CDR3 reads CASNPGQGEETQYF. The CDR3 coding sequence is TGTGCCAGCAATCCCGGACAGGGTGAAGAGACCCAGTACTTC.